This section outlines one T cell receptor (beta chain) sequence together with its context. This specimen comes from a study of human T cells and chemical hapten exposure. Study at large: Alopecia areata, totalis or universalis affected patients who were mostly female.

The V segment lost 7 bases and the J segment 7 bases; nucleotides outside the gene matches: 3. Germline CDR1 reads KGHDR; CDR2 reads SFDVKD. This CDR3 comprises 12 residues. As originally analysed: TCRs per sample had a median of around 98,000 and ranged from about 23,224 to 700,000. MiXCR, run by TCRdb on the RACE reads, gives a single entry per CDR3 protein. The V and J calls follow TCRdb's processing rather than the paper's. Here the sample spans 65,000 to 85,000 distinct CDR3 sequences, 10% being singletons. Time point described: patch test 1, 2 weeks after DPC sensitization. The treatment here: therapeutic diphenylcyclopropenone sensitization with weekly scalp DPC. Alopecia patients, 18 to 70 years old and DPC-suitable, served as donors.

The chain joins TRBV24-1 to TRBJ2-7, with 10 bases fitting TRBD1. Sequenced material: whole blood, taken in connection with sensitization to the hapten diphenylcyclopropenone (DPC). This TCR came from a woman aged 45-60 years with alopecia areata. Some clones in this sample may be carry-over from other donors' samples. CDR3 sequence: CATSRTGGEQYF. The CDR3 nucleotides read TGTGCCACCAGCCGGACAGGGGGTGAGCAGTACTTC.